This TCR beta chain is drawn from a study of CD8+ T cells in alopecia areata. Study background: Treated patients were dosed with oral tofacitinib, taking 5 to 10 mg twice daily. The drug, tofacitinib, lasted 6 to 18 months, followed by 6 months off drug.

V was shortened by 0 bases and J by 12 bases, with 9 bases between the two germline ends. The CDR3 loop spans 12 amino acids. The V gene's germline CDR1 is LGHNA and CDR2 YNFKEQ. Sequencing templates came from extracted RNA that was reverse transcribed into cDNA. Some clones are missing from TCRdb's copy, which holds only in-frame ones; the method was immunoSEQ multiplex PCR. The sample consists of approximately 180,000 clones, over 55% of them appearing once. Treatment meaning: oral pan-JAK inhibitor, 5-10 mg twice daily. In alopecia areata patients, both lesional scalp punch biopsies and peripheral blood were collected. Comment on this clone: Its antigen is as yet unknown.

General observations from the study: Lesional scalp, notably in alopecia totalis/universalis, had clonality above that of normal scalp.

This sequence originates from a human donor with alopecia areata. The chain links TRBV4-2 to TRBJ2-1; D is unclear. The material sequenced was CD4+ T cells sorted from blood, taken at week 24, from a patient treated with tofacitinib. In DNA form, the CDR3 reads TGTGCCAGCAGCCAAGATTTGACTGTGCAGTTCTTC. Translation gives CASSQDLTVQFF.